This TCR beta chain was identified in a study of T cells in Graves' hyperthyroidism and ophthalmopathy. Orbital computed tomography and thyroid ultrasound, together with serum TRAb and thyroxine and clinical symptoms, were used for diagnoses. Fresh peripheral blood, under 11 ml, yielded the PBMCs. Germline V CDR1 and CDR2: SEHNR, FQNEAQ (reference sequence). V lost 0 bases to trimming and J lost 7 bases; unmatched junction nucleotides: 10. The CDR3 sequence is 16 residues long. On this clonotype itself: One base away lies a much larger clone, so this may be a sequencing read error.

Amplification yielded TCR beta CDR3 regions, with RNA transcripts as the source. TCR CDR3 regions were first amplified by RT-PCR with HTBI primers. In TCRdb, the multiplex PCR reads were re-called with MiXCR into one record per CDR3 protein. This table has around 440,000 distinct CDR3 sequences, 15% to 18% appearing once. Sample: blood. V is TRBV7-9 and J is TRBJ2-5, with 8 bases that match TRBD2. This receptor was obtained from a woman in her late teens or twenties with Graves' hyperthyroidism. Here the CDR3 reads CASSLALTGGLGTQYF. For the CDR3, the DNA is TGTGCCAGCAGCTTAGCGCTAACGGGGGGGCTAGGGACCCAGTACTTC.